This is a list of T cell receptor beta chains from one sample in a study of vaccination and CD4 T cells after COVID-19. Their specific antigens are unknown. One entry per CDR3 protein, called by TCRdb with MiXCR from the PCR reads. This sample yields almost 6,500 distinct CDR3 sequences, of which roughly 71% are seen a single time; around 19% belongs to the top ten. The sequenced material came from CD4+ T cells from blood, cultured in vitro. Receptor source: a human donor who had recovered from COVID-19. Both conserved end residues are part of each CDR3. The D gene is left open where the match is weak. Rows give clone size only sometimes, using once, few, many, or a class for an expanded clone.

>TRBV20-1|16|TRBD1|NA|TRBJ1-5
TGCAGTGCCGGGGGGTCGGACAGGGGGGGCAATCAGCCCCAGCATTTT
CSAGGSDRGGNQPQHF
>TRBV11-2|17|TRBD2|few|TRBJ2-1
TGTGCCAGCAGCGTTCTAGGGGAGGCGGGGGGATACGGGGAGCAGTTCTTC
CASSVLGEAGGYGEQFF
>TRBV7-2|14|TRBD1|few|TRBJ1-2
TGTGCCAGCAGCTACACAGGGGGCGGCTATGGCTACACCTTC
CASSYTGGGYGYTF
>TRBV15|14|NA|once|TRBJ1-3
TGTGCCACCAGCAGAGATTACTCTGGAAACACCATATATTTT
CATSRDYSGNTIYF
>TRBV6-1|14|NA|large|TRBJ2-2
TGTGCCAGCAGTAAGGGCCCGACACCCGGGGAGCTGTTTTTT
CASSKGPTPGELFF
>TRBV7-6|19|TRBD2|NA|TRBJ2-1
TGTGCCAGCAGCGGTAGGGGGACTAGCGGGGACCCCTCCTACAATGAGCAGTTCTTC
CASSGRGTSGDPSYNEQFF
>TRBV11-2|15|NA|NA|TRBJ1-1
TGTGCCAGCAGCCCCACCCGCGGAGGGAACACTGAAGCTTTCTTT
CASSPTRGGNTEAFF
>TRBV12-3/TRBV12-4|13|NA|NA|TRBJ1-1
TGTGCCAGCAGTTTAGCAGGGAATCGGATGGATTTCTTT
CASSLAGNRMDFF
>TRBV20-1|13|NA|NA|TRBJ1-5
TGCAGTGCTACCGGGGGCACAGGTCAGCCCCAGCATTTT
CSATGGTGQPQHF
>TRBV6-5|12|NA|few|TRBJ1-6
TGTGCCAGCAGTTTGATGGATTCACCCCTCCACTTT
CASSLMDSPLHF
>TRBV28|15|NA|NA|TRBJ1-5
TGTGCCAGCAGTTCGAACGGGATTAGCAATCAGCCCCAGCATTTT
CASSSNGISNQPQHF
>TRBV12-3/TRBV12-4|11|TRBD1|medium-sized|TRBJ2-7
TGTGCCAGCAGCCAAGGGACAGGCCCGTACTTC
CASSQGTGPYF
>TRBV19|15|NA|NA|TRBJ1-2
TGTGCCAGTAGTGGGGTCGGCCGCTATGGGTATGGCTACACCTTC
CASSGVGRYGYGYTF
>TRBV18|13|NA|NA|TRBJ2-7
TGTGCCAGCTCACCGCCCTCGGGGTACGAGCAGTACTTC
CASSPPSGYEQYF
>TRBV20-1|14|TRBD1|once|TRBJ1-5
TGCAGTGCTTCGGACAGGGTGAGCAATCAGCCCCAGCATTTT
CSASDRVSNQPQHF
>TRBV21-1|16|NA|NA|TRBJ1-3
TGTGCCAGCAGCAAACATGCACGGCGCTCTGGAAACACCATATATTTT
CASSKHARRSGNTIYF
>TRBV7-2|13|NA|NA|TRBJ1-5
TGTGCCAGCAGCGGAGACGTCAATCAGCCCCAGCATTTT
CASSGDVNQPQHF
>TRBV6-1|13|NA|NA|TRBJ2-2
TGTGCCAGCCACCAACAGGTCACCGGGGAGCTGTTTTTT
CASHQQVTGELFF
>TRBV7-6|15|NA|NA|TRBJ2-3
TGTGCCAGCAGCCCACGGCCTGGGGTAGGAGATACGCAGTATTTT
CASSPRPGVGDTQYF
>TRBV7-9|17|NA|NA|TRBJ1-2
TGTGCCAGCAGCTTAGCGTTTGGTTTGGAGTTTAACTATGGCTACACCTTC
CASSLAFGLEFNYGYTF
>TRBV7-2|16|TRBD1|NA|TRBJ2-3
TGTGCCAGCAGCCTACTCGGGACAGGGAGAACAGATACGCAGTATTTT
CASSLLGTGRTDTQYF
>TRBV6-2/TRBV6-3|14|NA|few|TRBJ1-1
TGTGCCAGCAGTTACGATGGAGAGAACACTGAAGCTTTCTTT
CASSYDGENTEAFF
>TRBV6-2/TRBV6-3|14|NA|NA|TRBJ2-5
TGTGCCAGCAGTTTAGACTTCCCAATGGGGACCCAGTACTTC
CASSLDFPMGTQYF
>TRBV5-4|14|NA|NA|TRBJ1-2
TGTGCCAGCAGCTTGGGGGGCGGCCAAAGGGGCTACACCTTC
CASSLGGGQRGYTF
>TRBV5-1|13|NA|NA|TRBJ2-7
TGCGCCAGCAGCCCAGAAACCATCCACGAGCAGTACTTC
CASSPETIHEQYF
>TRBV20-1|16|NA|NA|TRBJ2-3
TGCAGTGCTAGAGATCGGGCTAGCGAGTACACAGATACGCAGTATTTT
CSARDRASEYTDTQYF
>TRBV28|13|TRBD1|NA|TRBJ1-2
TGTGCCAGCAGCCGCGACAGGGTCTATGGCTACACCTTC
CASSRDRVYGYTF
>TRBV7-2|13|NA|few|TRBJ1-1
TGTGCCAGCAGCGTTAGGGGTTCCGCTGAAGCTTTCTTT
CASSVRGSAEAFF
>TRBV7-6|15|NA|few|TRBJ2-2
TGTGCCAGCAGCTTAGGATCAAGGAACACCGGGGAGCTGTTTTTT
CASSLGSRNTGELFF
>TRBV9|15|NA|NA|TRBJ1-2
TGTGCCAGCAGCGTAGGTAGTAATTCTAACTATGGCTACACCTTC
CASSVGSNSNYGYTF
>TRBV5-1|15|TRBD1|once|TRBJ1-2
TGCGCCAGCAGCTCCACAGGGGGAGCTAACTATGGCTACACCTTC
CASSSTGGANYGYTF
>TRBV20-1|16|TRBD1|NA|TRBJ2-3
TGCAGTGCTAGACGGACAGGGAGAGTTGAGACAGATACGCAGTATTTT
CSARRTGRVETDTQYF
>TRBV2|12|NA|large|TRBJ1-1
TGTGCCAGTACTCCGGTAAACACTGAAGCTTTCTTT
CASTPVNTEAFF
>TRBV21-1|10|NA|NA|TRBJ2-2
TGTGCCAGCAGGGGCGGGGAGCTGTTTTTT
CASRGGELFF
>TRBV7-9|15|TRBD1|NA|TRBJ1-6
TGTGCCAGCAGCTTTACAGGGGGCTGGAATTCACCCCTCCACTTT
CASSFTGGWNSPLHF
>TRBV20-1|15|TRBD2|NA|TRBJ2-5
TGCAGTGCTAGTCGGACTAGCGGGGAAGGAGAGACCCAGTACTTC
CSASRTSGEGETQYF
>TRBV2|14|TRBD1|NA|TRBJ1-6
TGTGCCAGCAGTGAAAAACAGGGGGTTTCACCCCTCCACTTT
CASSEKQGVSPLHF
>TRBV11-3|13|NA|NA|TRBJ1-5
TGTGCCAGCAGCTTAGCCAGAAATCAGCCCCAGCATTTT
CASSLARNQPQHF
>TRBV5-1|14|NA|medium-sized|TRBJ1-2
TGCGCCAGCAGCTTGGACGTACTCGGGACAGGCTACACCTTC
CASSLDVLGTGYTF
>TRBV11-2|15|NA|NA|TRBJ1-2
TGTGCCAGCAGACCACCGGGCAGAACTAACTATGGCTACACCTTC
CASRPPGRTNYGYTF
>TRBV6-1|14|TRBD2|NA|TRBJ2-1
TGTGCCAGCAGTCATAATAGCGGGAGGGCCTGGCAGTTCTTC
CASSHNSGRAWQFF
>TRBV5-4|14|NA|NA|TRBJ1-1
TGTGCCAGCAGTCCCGGGACTCCATCCGGGGGGGCTTTCTTT
CASSPGTPSGGAFF
>TRBV11-2|13|NA|NA|TRBJ2-7
TGTGCCAGCAGCTTAGATCTTTCGCGGGAGCAGTACTTC
CASSLDLSREQYF
>TRBV27|13|NA|few|TRBJ1-3
TGTGCCAGCAGTTCCAGGGCTGGAAACACCATATATTTT
CASSSRAGNTIYF
>TRBV15|13|NA|medium-sized|TRBJ1-6
TGTGCCACCAGCAAGTTTCAAGGTTCACCCCTCCACTTT
CATSKFQGSPLHF
>TRBV24-1|16|TRBD1|NA|TRBJ2-3
TGTGCCACCAGTGATTGGGGACAGGGGGGTGTCGATACGCAGTATTTT
CATSDWGQGGVDTQYF
>TRBV20-1|11|NA|NA|TRBJ1-2
TGCAGTGCTAGAGAGGGGTTTGGCTACACCTTC
CSAREGFGYTF
>TRBV15|16|NA|NA|TRBJ2-1
TGTGCCACCAGTCAGACCCCCCAGGGGGGTTACAATGAGCAGTTCTTC
CATSQTPQGGYNEQFF
>TRBV6-1|14|NA|NA|TRBJ1-2
TGTGCCAGCAGTGAAGCCCTCACTTACTATGGCTACACCTTC
CASSEALTYYGYTF
>TRBV20-1|13|NA|NA|TRBJ1-2
TGCAGTGCTGGGGAGGGAATCGGCTATGGCTACACCTTC
CSAGEGIGYGYTF
>TRBV6-2/TRBV6-3|12|NA|NA|TRBJ2-1
TGTGCCAGCAGTTTATCAAGCAATGAGCAGTTCTTC
CASSLSSNEQFF
>TRBV24-1|14|NA|NA|TRBJ2-7
TGTGCCACCAGTGATTCCTCTACAATTTACGAGCAGTACTTC
CATSDSSTIYEQYF
>TRBV6-1|12|NA|NA|TRBJ2-3
TGTGCCAGCACTTCCTTGGCAGATACGCAGTATTTT
CASTSLADTQYF
>TRBV11-2|15|NA|NA|TRBJ1-5
TGTGCCAGCAGCTTTGGCAGCATCGGCAATCAGCCCCAGCATTTT
CASSFGSIGNQPQHF